What follows are 2 T cell receptor beta chains derived from one specimen sequenced in a study of T cell responses to AZD1222 COVID-19 vaccine. Assay: immunoSEQ multiplex PCR; the TCRdb copy retains only in-frame clones and omits some. The sample lists 93,000 or so clones, 88% seen once, with more than 20% in the top ten. This sample comprised peripheral blood, obtained on day 0 of AZD1222 vaccination. The source of these receptors is an adult in good health.

This clone appeared a single time. The chain links TRBV7-2 to TRBJ1-5, with a weak D call TRBD1 (5 bases). Germline-derived CDR1 and CDR2 are SGHTA and FQGNSA. This CDR3 spans 15 amino acids. V lost 1 base and J 6 bases, leaving 13 bases between the germline ends. The CDR3 protein is CASSLGPGKSQPQHF. CDR3 sequence (DNA): TGTGCCAGCAGCTTAGGGCCAGGGAAGTCTCAGCCCCAGCATTTT.

A single count supports this clone. V usage is TRBV7-9 and J usage is TRBJ2-2; no clear D gene. Germline V CDR1 and CDR2: SEHNR, FQNEAQ (reference sequence). The V and J ends lost 1 base and 4 bases respectively, with 13 bases between them. The CDR3 is made up of 16 amino acids. The CDR3 protein is CASSLVIGRITGELFF. CDR3 sequence (DNA): TGTGCCAGCAGCTTAGTTATAGGGCGCATCACCGGGGAGCTGTTTTTT. Using reference TRBV7-9 and TRBJ2-2 for the parts outside the CDR3, the full variable domain is DTGVSQNPRHKITKRGQNVTFRCDPISEHNRLYWYRQTLGQGPEFLTYFQNEAQLEKSRLLSDRFSAERPKGSFSTLEIQRTEQGDSAMYLCASSLVIGRITGELFFGEGSRLTVL.